What follows are 30 T cell receptor beta chains derived from one specimen sequenced in a study of T cell responses to AZD1222 COVID-19 vaccine. Here immunoSEQ multiplex PCR was the method, and the copy in TCRdb shows in-frame clones only, minus some. Among around 150,000 clones, approximately 92% were seen once, and the ten largest hold more than 3%. Sequencing was performed on peripheral blood, taken 28 days after the second AZD1222 dose. The receptors come from an adult who received the AZD1222 COVID-19 vaccine.

The chain links TRBV18 to TRBJ2-7, with 8 bases fitting TRBD2. The junction had 4 bases not matched to a gene; V was cut back by 3 bases and J by 0 bases. The length of the CDR3 is 15 residues. Germline loops: CDR1 KGHSH, CDR2 LQKENI. CDR3 in DNA: TGTGCCAGCTCACCGGCACTAGCGGACTCCTACGAGCAGTACTTC. Translating gives CASSPALADSYEQYF.

This chain connects TRBV18 to TRBJ2-7; D unresolved. Germline V gene lookup returns CDR1 KGHSH and CDR2 LQKENI. The germline V and J ends were trimmed by 6 bases and 6 bases, with 15 bases remaining between them. The CDR3 covers 13 residues. The CDR3 region is CASSLDFHGEQYF. Here the CDR3 DNA reads TGTGCCAGCTCCCTCGATTTCCACGGCGAGCAGTACTTC.

CDR3 residues: CASGDSAEGNQPQHF. CDR3 DNA: TGTGCCAGCGGGGACAGCGCGGAGGGCAATCAGCCCCAGCATTTT. The V and J genes are TRBV25-1 and TRBJ1-5, with TRBD1 matching 7 bases. V dropped 8 bases and J dropped 2; count of bases not matched to a gene: 9. The V gene's germline CDR1 is MGHDK and CDR2 SYGVNS. This CDR3 region has 15 residues. Variable domain in full (rest from reference TRBV25-1 and TRBJ1-5): EADIYQTPRYLVIGTGKKITLECSQTMGHDKMYWYQQDPGMELHLIHYSYGVNSTEKGDLSSESTVSRIRTEHFPLTLESARPSHTSQYLCASGDSAEGNQPQHFGDGTRLSIL.

This chain joins TRBV30 and TRBJ1-6; D remains ambiguous. V was cut by 0 bases and J by 1 base, with 4 bases left in between. The CDR3 spans 14 residues. Germline V gene sequence: CDR1 GTSNPN, CDR2 SVGIG (reference sequence). The CDR3 region has the DNA TGTGCCTGGAGTGTACGTTCCTATAATTCACCCCTCCACTTT. This codes for CAWSVRSYNSPLHF. Variable domain in full (rest from reference TRBV30 and TRBJ1-6): SQTIHQWPATLVQPVGSPLSLECTVEGTSNPNLYWYRQAAGRGLQLLFYSVGIGQISSEVPQNLSASRPQDRQFILSSKKLLLSDSGFYLCAWSVRSYNSPLHFGNGTRLTVT.

V and J are TRBV5-1 and TRBJ2-5; perhaps TRBD2 as D (5 bases). The V and J ends lost 4 bases and 2 bases respectively, with 18 bases between them. This CDR3 is 16 amino acids long. Germline V gene data show CDR1 as SGHRS and CDR2 as YFSETQ. CDR3 loop: CASSPTSPAAQETQYF. The CDR3 DNA follows: TGCGCCAGCAGCCCCACCTCTCCAGCGGCTCAAGAGACCCAGTACTTC.

This chain links TRBV7-8 with TRBJ1-6, with a possible D match to TRBD1 (6 bases). The CDR3 has 15 amino acids. CDR1 SGHVS and CDR2 FQNEAQ come from the germline V gene. V was clipped by 0 bases and J by 9 bases, with 12 bases between them. As DNA, the CDR3 is TGTGCCAGCAGCTTAGCATGGGGGGCCGGTTCACCCCTCCACTTT. Amino acids: CASSLAWGAGSPLHF.

This chain uses TRBV29-1 with TRBJ2-7; 12 bases line up with TRBD1. This CDR3 spans 15 amino acids. CDR1 and CDR2 (germline): SQVTM, ANQGSEA. Trimming removed 4 bases from V and 0 bases from J; junction bases left unmatched: 4. The CDR3 DNA is TGCAGCGTTGGGGGGACAGGGGGCCCCTCCTACGAGCAGTACTTC. Protein: CSVGGTGGPSYEQYF.

The V and J genes are TRBV18 and TRBJ2-7; maybe TRBD1 (6 bases). V gave up 1 base and J gave up 0 bases, with 13 bases separating them. Per germline, CDR1 KGHSH and CDR2 LQKENI. The CDR3 spans 16 residues. The CDR3 nucleotides read TGTGCCAGCTCACCACGGCCCAGGGGAAACTCCTACGAGCAGTACTTC. This gives the protein CASSPRPRGNSYEQYF.

V gene TRBV27 combines with J gene TRBJ2-7; 13 nucleotides agree with TRBD2. The length of the CDR3 is 15 residues. The germline gives CDR1 MNHEY, CDR2 SMNVEV (reference sequence). The ends lost 5 bases at V and 3 bases at J; junction bases unmatched: 4. The CDR3 region is CASSPRTSGSYEQYF. CDR3 bases: TGTGCCAGCAGTCCTAGGACTAGCGGGAGCTACGAGCAGTACTTC.

The CDR3 loop is CASSPTLTVYTF. CDR3 coding DNA: TGTGCCAGCAGTCCTACCCTGACAGTCTACACCTTC. V and J are TRBV28 and TRBJ1-2; perhaps TRBD1 as D (5 bases). The CDR3 contains 12 residues. The V and J ends lost 5 bases and 10 bases respectively, with 14 bases between them. Germline V gene data show CDR1 as MDHEN and CDR2 as SYDVKM.

This chain connects TRBV25-1 to TRBJ2-3; D gene unclear. The germline gives CDR1 MGHDK, CDR2 SYGVNS. Trimming cost V 4 bases and J 8 bases, with 16 bases left between them. CDR3 length equals 14 residues. Here the CDR3 DNA reads TGTGCCAGCAGTGCGGGCCTCTCGGGTGGTACGCAGTATTTT. This sequence encodes CASSAGLSGGTQYF.

The CDR3 loop reads CSASRSSTNEQYF. The CDR3 DNA follows: TGCAGTGCTAGTCGGTCAAGCACTAACGAGCAGTACTTC. The J gene is TRBJ2-7, the V gene TRBV20-1; D not certain. V was shortened by 3 bases and J by 5 bases, with 14 bases between the two germline ends. Germline loops: CDR1 DFQATT, CDR2 SNEGSKA (reference sequence). CDR3 length: 13 residues.

V gene TRBV7-2 combines with J gene TRBJ2-4; maybe TRBD1 (6 bases). V dropped 2 bases and J dropped 6 bases, with 8 bases sitting between them. Germline V gene sequence: CDR1 SGHTA, CDR2 FQGNSA. There are 13 residues in the CDR3. The CDR3 here is CASSLLQGNIQYF. CDR3 coding DNA: TGTGCCAGCAGCTTACTACAGGGAAACATTCAGTACTTC. Complete variable domain (other parts from reference TRBV7-2 and TRBJ2-4): GAGVSQSPSNKVTEKGKDVELRCDPISGHTALYWYRQSLGQGLEFLIYFQGNSAPDKSGLPSDRFSAERTGGSVSTLTIQRTQQEDSAVYLCASSLLQGNIQYFGAGTRLSVL.

CDR3 coding DNA: TGCAGTGACTCCCCCGGGATCAGCTCCTACAATGAGCAGTTCTTC. It yields the protein CSDSPGISSYNEQFF. The rearrangement joins TRBV29-1 to TRBJ2-1; a possible D gene is TRBD2 (5 bases). The CDR3 is 15 amino acids. Per the germline V gene, CDR1 is SQVTM and CDR2 is ANQGSEA.

In its sample, this clone was seen a few times. The J gene is TRBJ2-7, the V gene TRBV28; 13 bases are a match to TRBD2. This CDR3 contains 18 residues. CDR1 and CDR2 from the germline V gene are MDHEN and SYDVKM. V dropped 2 bases and J dropped 6; count of bases not matched to a gene: 13. The DNA for the CDR3 is TGTGCCAGCAGTTTACCCTGGGTACTAGCGGGAGGGGGCGGCGAGCAGTACTTC. As protein: CASSLPWVLAGGGGEQYF.

The chain recombines TRBV5-1 with TRBJ2-1, with D uncertain. This CDR3 is 11 amino acids long. The V gene's germline CDR1 is SGHRS and CDR2 YFSETQ. Trimming shortened V by 1 base and J by 9 bases, and 5 bases separated the two germline ends. CDR3 coding DNA: TGCGCCAGCAGCTTGAGAAGTGAGCAGTTCTTC. It encodes CASSLRSEQFF.

This CDR3 reads CASREKLKGCEQYF. CDR3 coding DNA: TGTGCCAGCAGGGAGAAACTGAAAGGTTGCGAGCAGTACTTC. V gene TRBV21-1 combines with J gene TRBJ2-7; the D segment call TRBD2 is taken from the table without a DNA check. TRBV21-1 is shown as a pseudogene. The CDR3 extends over 14 amino acids.

This chain connects TRBV19 to TRBJ1-1, with 8 bases that match TRBD1. V was clipped by 8 bases and J by 6 bases; unmatched bases: 2. The CDR3 has 11 residues. CDR1 is LNHDA and CDR2 is SQIVND in the germline V gene (reference sequence). The CDR3 reads CASRTGPEAFF. The CDR3 region has the DNA TGTGCCAGTCGGACAGGGCCTGAAGCTTTCTTT.

The chain joins TRBV12-5 to TRBJ2-3; D may be TRBD2 (6 bases). V lost 7 bases, J lost 2 bases, and 13 bases lay in between. CDR3 size: 14 residues. CDR1 and CDR2 from the germline V gene are LGHNT and FRNRAP. The CDR3 DNA sequence: TGTGCTAGTGCCATGGGGGGATTCACAGATACGCAGTATTTT. Residues: CASAMGGFTDTQYF.

The CDR3 loop reads CASKGGGIDQPQHF. Written as DNA, the CDR3 is TGTGCCAGCAAAGGAGGGGGGATCGATCAGCCCCAGCATTTT. The chain recombines TRBV6-5 with TRBJ1-5; D is perhaps TRBD1 (6 bases). Germline values: CDR1 MNHEY, CDR2 SVGAGI. The CDR3 totals 14 residues. The V gene lost 7 bases and the J gene lost 5 bases, with 15 bases spanning the gap.

V and J are TRBV10-3 and TRBJ2-1, with 7 bases fitting TRBD1. The V gene's germline CDR1 is ENHRY and CDR2 SYGVKD. CDR3 length equals 15 residues. Trimming removed 4 bases from V and 2 bases from J; junction bases left unmatched: 5. CDR3 loop: CAISGGQVAYNEQFF. For the CDR3, the DNA is TGTGCCATCAGTGGAGGACAGGTGGCCTACAATGAGCAGTTCTTC.

The chain joins TRBV2 to TRBJ2-4; possibly TRBD2 for D (5 bases). This CDR3 contains 14 residues. Between the trimmed V and J ends, which lost 8 bases and 2 bases, there was a span of 13 bases. Germline V CDR1 and CDR2: SNHLY, FYNNEI. Written as DNA, the CDR3 is TGTGCCAGCGGAGGCACAGTGCCCAAAAACATTCAGTACTTC. Translated, it gives CASGGTVPKNIQYF.

This chain links TRBV11-3 with TRBJ1-2; D is unresolved. The CDR3 length is 13 residues. Trimming pared 5 bases from V and 6 bases from J, leaving 13 bases between. The germline V gene has CDR1 SGHNT and CDR2 YENEEA. In nucleotides, the CDR3 is TGTGCCAGCAGCATACAAGGGCCGGATGGCTACACCTTC. Translation gives CASSIQGPDGYTF.

In DNA form, the CDR3 reads TGTGCCTGGGGGGACGGTCGATACGAGCAGTACTTC. Translating it yields CAWGDGRYEQYF. The rearrangement links TRBV30 to TRBJ2-7, with D tentatively TRBD1 or TRBD2 (5 bases each). The CDR3 consists of 12 residues. Germline V gene data show CDR1 as GTSNPN and CDR2 as SVGIG (reference sequence). Deletions cut 5 bases from V and 4 bases from J, with 12 bases between. Full variable domain (missing parts from reference TRBV30 and TRBJ2-7): SQTIHQWPATLVQPVGSPLSLECTVEGTSNPNLYWYRQAAGRGLQLLFYSVGIGQISSEVPQNLSASRPQDRQFILSSKKLLLSDSGFYLCAWGDGRYEQYFGPGTRLTVT.

This clone has only a few counts. V is TRBV19 and J is TRBJ1-5, with a possible D match to TRBD1 (6 bases). Germline V lookup: CDR1 LNHDA, CDR2 SQIVND (reference sequence). The CDR3 extends over 13 amino acids. Between the trimmed V and J ends, which lost 6 bases and 4 bases, there was a span of 10 bases. The CDR3: CASRGAENQPQHF. The DNA for the CDR3 is TGTGCCAGTAGGGGGGCGGAGAATCAGCCCCAGCATTTT.

The V call is TRBV2, the J call TRBJ1-5; weak D call: TRBD1 (5 bases). Deletions cut 8 bases from V and 1 base from J, with 6 bases between. From germline, CDR1 is SNHLY and CDR2 FYNNEI. This CDR3 has 12 amino acids. CDR3 DNA sequence: TGTGCCAGCGGGGACAGCAATCAGCCCCAGCATTTT. This encodes CASGDSNQPQHF.

The gene calls are TRBV9 and TRBJ1-6, with D possibly TRBD1 on 6 matching bases. The CDR3 spans 13 residues. Germline V gene sequence: CDR1 SGDLS, CDR2 YYNGEE. The V end lost 3 bases, the J end lost 7 bases, and 8 bases lay between the germline ends. Here the CDR3 DNA reads TGTGCCAGCAGCGGAGACAGGAATTCACCCCTCCACTTT. Its translation is CASSGDRNSPLHF.

The V gene is TRBV7-2, the J gene TRBJ1-1; D is uncertain. V lost 2 bases, J lost 2 bases, and 12 bases lay in between. CDR1 SGHTA and CDR2 FQGNSA come from the germline V gene. CDR3 length: 15 amino acids. CDR3 bases: TGTGCCAGCAGCTTATGGGATTGGGAAAACACTGAAGCTTTCTTT. Amino acid sequence: CASSLWDWENTEAFF.

The chain carries TRBV6-6 and TRBJ1-4; TRBD1 might be the D (5 bases). Trimming removed 1 base from V and 6 bases from J, with 12 bases in between. The CDR3 runs 15 residues. Per germline, CDR1 MNHNY and CDR2 SVGAGI (reference sequence). DNA for the CDR3: TGTGCCAGCAGTTACTACCCGGGCAGGGATGAAAAACTGTTTTTT. This sequence encodes CASSYYPGRDEKLFF.

CDR3 in DNA: TGTGCCAGCAGCTTGCCCCCGGGACAGGGGAGTGGCGAGCAGTACTTC. Protein sequence: CASSLPPGQGSGEQYF. The V call is TRBV5-4, the J call TRBJ2-7, with 10 bases matching TRBD1. The CDR3 spans 16 residues. J lost 6 bases, V lost 1 base, and 10 bases had no gene match. The germline V gene encodes CDR1 SGHNT and CDR2 YYREEE (reference sequence).